Below, one TCR beta chain is given with its context. Its antigen target is currently unknown. No much larger clonotype is one base removed from it; base qualities were not supplied. These data originate in a study of blood T cell repertoires in COVID-19 (dated by TCRdb to the early 2020s). General notes on the study: Collaborator samples came from the United States, Italy and Spain and covered acute and convalescent phases of COVID-19. A de-identified subject ID, COVID-19 status, age in years and sex were almost always included in the sample metadata. A freely available public database, intended as a resource for researchers studying the immune response to SARS-CoV-2, is where the repertoires were released. HLA class I and class II types, where available, came from metadata supplied by the sample provider rather than from assay-based typing. The prospective study material was composed of cDNA or gDNA derived from T cells, B-cell-depleted T cells, or PBMCs. Deeply sampled blood TCRbeta repertoires from subjects exposed to, actively infected with, or recovered from COVID-19 were included in the dataset. Samples came from the ongoing ImmuneRACE study (first 160 participants) plus 1,254 subjects from 6 global collaborators.

TCRbeta CDR3 regions were amplified from genomic DNA by means of the immunoSEQ Assay, a bias-controlled multiplex PCR. Per the authors' processing: The number of nucleated cells in each sample was estimated by amplification of reference gene primers within the assay. To quantify the absolute abundance of each unique TCRbeta CDR3 rearrangement, sequence reads were collapsed and filtered. For each sample, productive Simpson clonality was calculated as the square root of Simpson's diversity index across productive rearrangements. Drawn from immuneACCESS, this table holds only the in-frame rearrangements with V and J called that TCRdb kept. Clones are partly lost; checked studies trace under half to an unresolved V gene and leave the rest unexplained. V and J calls and clone size come straight from that table; D and trimming were deduced from the DNA. A total of roughly 140,000 clones appear in this sample, approximately 84% of them only once. The leading ten clones occupy less than 9.5% of the sample.

The CDR3 goes from the cysteine to the phenylalanine over 16 residues. The kept DNA is CDR3 alone, 48 bases in frame from the first base. CDR1 and CDR2, looked up from the germline V gene, are SGHRS and YFSETQ. V and J are trimmed by 0 bases and 2 bases, and the gene matches miss 7 bases of the junction. What the work shows at the level of the full study, not this receptor alone: The quantity of clinical and demographic metadata differed by source and by participant and was supplied without curation.

The collaborating institutions used their own protocols to collect whole blood in K2EDTA tubes. For TCRbeta analysis, collaborators shipped samples as frozen whole blood, isolated PBMCs, or DNA extracted from either of those sample types. The sequence was collected from a human donor in a cohort sampled during active COVID-19. Recombination connected TRBV5-1 to TRBJ2-7; the junction holds 8 bases that match TRBD1. Sequencing input: peripheral blood. The DNA reads TGCGCCAGCAGCTTGGGAGGGACAGGCCCTACCTACGAGCAGTACTTC. Its protein reads: CASSLGGTGPTYEQYF.